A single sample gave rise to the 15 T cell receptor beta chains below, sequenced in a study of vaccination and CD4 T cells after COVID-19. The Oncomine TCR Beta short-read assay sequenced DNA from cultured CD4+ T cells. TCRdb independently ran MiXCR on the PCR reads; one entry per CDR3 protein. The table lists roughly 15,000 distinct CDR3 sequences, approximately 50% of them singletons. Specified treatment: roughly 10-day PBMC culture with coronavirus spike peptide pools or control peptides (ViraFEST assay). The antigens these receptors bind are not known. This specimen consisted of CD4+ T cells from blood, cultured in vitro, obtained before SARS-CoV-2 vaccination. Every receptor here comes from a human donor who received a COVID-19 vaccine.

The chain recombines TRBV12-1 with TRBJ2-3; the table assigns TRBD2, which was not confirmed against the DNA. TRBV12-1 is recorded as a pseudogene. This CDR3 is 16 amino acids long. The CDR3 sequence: CASSPCLAQGTGTQYF. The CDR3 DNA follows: TGTGCCAGCAGCCCGTGCCTAGCCCAGGGAACAGGTACGCAGTATTTT.

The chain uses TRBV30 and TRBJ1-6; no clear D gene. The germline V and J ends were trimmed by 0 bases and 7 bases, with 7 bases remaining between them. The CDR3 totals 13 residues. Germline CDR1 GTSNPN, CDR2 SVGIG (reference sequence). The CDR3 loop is CAWSVRQNSPLHF. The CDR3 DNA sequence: TGTGCCTGGAGTGTACGGCAAAATTCACCCCTCCACTTT.

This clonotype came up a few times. The CDR3 is CASSMGRDSQPQHF. The CDR3 coding sequence is TGTGCCAGTAGTATGGGTAGGGACAGCCAGCCCCAGCATTTT. The chain is built from TRBV19 and TRBJ1-5; 7 bases fit TRBD1. Germline V gene data show CDR1 as LNHDA and CDR2 as SQIVND (reference sequence). Trimming at V came to 3 bases and at J to 7 bases, leaving 6 bases not matched to a gene. CDR3 size: 14 residues. The variable domain in full, with the rest retrieved from reference TRBV19 and TRBJ1-5, is DGGITQSPKYLFRKEGQNVTLSCEQNLNHDAMYWYRQDPGQGLRLIYYSQIVNDFQKGDIAEGYSVSREKKESFPLTVTSAQKNPTAFYLCASSMGRDSQPQHFGDGTRLSIL.

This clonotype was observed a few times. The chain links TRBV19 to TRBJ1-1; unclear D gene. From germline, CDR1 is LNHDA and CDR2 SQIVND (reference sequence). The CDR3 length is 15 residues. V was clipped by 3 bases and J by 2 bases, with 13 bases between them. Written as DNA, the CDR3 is TGTGCCAGTAGTATCGCGGAACTCTCAAACACTGAAGCTTTCTTT. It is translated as CASSIAELSNTEAFF.

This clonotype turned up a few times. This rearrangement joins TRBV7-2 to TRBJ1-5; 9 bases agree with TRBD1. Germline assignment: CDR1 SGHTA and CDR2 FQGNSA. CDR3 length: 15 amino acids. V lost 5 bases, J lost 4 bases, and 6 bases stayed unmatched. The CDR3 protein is CASSPGTGRNQPQHF. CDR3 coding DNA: TGTGCCAGCAGCCCGGGGACAGGGAGAAATCAGCCCCAGCATTTT.

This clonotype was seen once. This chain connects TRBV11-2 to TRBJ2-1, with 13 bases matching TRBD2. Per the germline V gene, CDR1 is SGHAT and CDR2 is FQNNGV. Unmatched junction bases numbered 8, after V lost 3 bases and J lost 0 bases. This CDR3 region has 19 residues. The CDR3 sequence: CASSFPTSGGESSYNEQFF. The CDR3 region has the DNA TGTGCCAGCAGCTTTCCAACTAGCGGGGGGGAGAGCTCCTACAATGAGCAGTTCTTC.

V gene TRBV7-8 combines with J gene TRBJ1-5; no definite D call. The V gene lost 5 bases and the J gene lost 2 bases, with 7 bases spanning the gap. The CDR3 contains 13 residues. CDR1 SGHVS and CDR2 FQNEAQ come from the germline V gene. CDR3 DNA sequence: TGTGCCAGCAGCCCAGACCGCAATCAGCCCCAGCATTTT. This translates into CASSPDRNQPQHF.

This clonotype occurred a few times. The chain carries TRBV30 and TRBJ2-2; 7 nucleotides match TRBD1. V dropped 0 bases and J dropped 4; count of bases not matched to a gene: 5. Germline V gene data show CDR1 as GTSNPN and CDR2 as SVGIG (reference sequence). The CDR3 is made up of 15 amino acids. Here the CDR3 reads CAWSVGRGRTGELFF. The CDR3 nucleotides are TGTGCCTGGAGTGTAGGTAGGGGGCGCACCGGGGAGCTGTTTTTT.

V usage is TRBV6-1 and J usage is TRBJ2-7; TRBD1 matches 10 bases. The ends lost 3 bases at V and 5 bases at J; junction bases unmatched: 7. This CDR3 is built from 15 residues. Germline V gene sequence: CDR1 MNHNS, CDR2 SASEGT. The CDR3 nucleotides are TGTGCCAGCAGTGATCCTAGGACAGGGGGGGACGAGCAGTACTTC. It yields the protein CASSDPRTGGDEQYF.

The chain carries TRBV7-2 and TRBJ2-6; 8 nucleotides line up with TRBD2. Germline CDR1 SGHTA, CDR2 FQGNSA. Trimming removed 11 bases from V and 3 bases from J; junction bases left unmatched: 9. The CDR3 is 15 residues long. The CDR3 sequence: CAGGGSGGGANVLTF. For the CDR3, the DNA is TGTGCCGGCGGGGGGTCCGGGGGTGGGGCCAACGTCCTGACTTTC.

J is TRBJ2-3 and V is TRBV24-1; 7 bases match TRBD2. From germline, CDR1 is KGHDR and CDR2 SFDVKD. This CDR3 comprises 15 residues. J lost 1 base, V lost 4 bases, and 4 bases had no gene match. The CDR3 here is CATSEAGRGTDTQYF. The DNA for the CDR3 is TGTGCCACCAGTGAGGCAGGGAGGGGCACAGATACGCAGTATTTT.

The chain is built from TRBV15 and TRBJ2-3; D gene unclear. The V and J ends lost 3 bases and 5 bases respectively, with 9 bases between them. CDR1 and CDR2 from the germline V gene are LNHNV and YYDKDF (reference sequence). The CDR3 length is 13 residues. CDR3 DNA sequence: TGTGCCACCAGCAGTAGAAATTTAGATACGCAGTATTTT. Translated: CATSSRNLDTQYF.

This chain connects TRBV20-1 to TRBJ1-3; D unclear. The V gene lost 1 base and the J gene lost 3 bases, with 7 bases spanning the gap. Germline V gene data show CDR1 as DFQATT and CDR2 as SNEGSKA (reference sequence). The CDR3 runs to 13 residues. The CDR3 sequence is CSARGAGGNTIYF. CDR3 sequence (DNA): TGCAGTGCTAGAGGGGCTGGTGGAAACACCATATATTTT.

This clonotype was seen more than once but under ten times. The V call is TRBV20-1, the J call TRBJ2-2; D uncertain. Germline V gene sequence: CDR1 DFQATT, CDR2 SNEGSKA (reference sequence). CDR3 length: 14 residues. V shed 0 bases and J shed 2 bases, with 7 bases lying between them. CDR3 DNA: TGCAGTGCTAGAGATGCGAGAAACACCGGGGAGCTGTTTTTT. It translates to CSARDARNTGELFF.

CDR3 nucleotide sequence: TGTGCCAGCAGTTTAGGGTTTCGGGGCACTGAAGCTTTCTTT. Protein sequence: CASSLGFRGTEAFF. The J gene is TRBJ1-1, the V gene TRBV12-3 or TRBV12-4; D uncertain. Trimming left V 1 base short and J 4 bases short, with 10 bases between. CDR3 length: 14 amino acids.